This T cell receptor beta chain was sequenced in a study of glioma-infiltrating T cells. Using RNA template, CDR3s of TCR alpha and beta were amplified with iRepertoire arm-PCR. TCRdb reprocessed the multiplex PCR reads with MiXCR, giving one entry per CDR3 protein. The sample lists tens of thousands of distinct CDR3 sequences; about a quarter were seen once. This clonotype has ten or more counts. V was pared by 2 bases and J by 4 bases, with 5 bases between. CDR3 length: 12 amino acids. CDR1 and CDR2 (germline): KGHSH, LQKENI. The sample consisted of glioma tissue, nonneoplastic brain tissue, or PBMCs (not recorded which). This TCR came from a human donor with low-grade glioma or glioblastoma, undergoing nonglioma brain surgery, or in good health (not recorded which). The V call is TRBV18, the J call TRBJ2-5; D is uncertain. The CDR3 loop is CASSPSTETQYF. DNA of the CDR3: TGTGCCAGCTCACCAAGTACAGAGACCCAGTACTTC.